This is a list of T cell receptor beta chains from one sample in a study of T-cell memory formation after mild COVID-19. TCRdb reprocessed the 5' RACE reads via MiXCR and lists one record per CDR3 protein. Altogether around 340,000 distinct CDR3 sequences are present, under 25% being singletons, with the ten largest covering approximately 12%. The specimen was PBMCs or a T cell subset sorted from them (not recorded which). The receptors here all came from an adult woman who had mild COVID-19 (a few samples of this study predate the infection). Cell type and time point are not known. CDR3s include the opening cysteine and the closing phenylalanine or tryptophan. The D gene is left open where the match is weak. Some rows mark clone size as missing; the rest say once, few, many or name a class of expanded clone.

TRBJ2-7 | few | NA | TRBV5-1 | CASSLASGSERYEQYF | TGCGCCAGCAGCTTGGCCTCCGGGTCCGAGAGGTACGAGCAGTACTTC
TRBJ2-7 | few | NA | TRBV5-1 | CASTNPGTERYEQYF | TGCGCCAGCACCAATCCCGGGACGGAGCGCTACGAGCAGTACTTC
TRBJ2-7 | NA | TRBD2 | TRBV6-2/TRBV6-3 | CASSYPPAGAIRNF | TGTGCCAGCAGTTACCCCCCGGCGGGAGCAATACGGAACTTC
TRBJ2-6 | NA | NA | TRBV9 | CASSDGSSGANVLTF | TGTGCCAGCAGCGACGGAAGCTCTGGGGCCAACGTCCTGACTTTC
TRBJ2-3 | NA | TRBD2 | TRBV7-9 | CASSPPRASGRDTQYF | TGTGCCAGCAGCCCCCCACGAGCTAGCGGGAGGGATACGCAGTATTTT
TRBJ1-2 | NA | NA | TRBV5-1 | CASSSPTAANGYTF | TGCGCCAGCAGCTCCCCGACTGCGGCGAATGGCTACACCTTC
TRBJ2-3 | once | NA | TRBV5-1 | CASTAHGDTQYF | TGCGCCAGCACTGCGCATGGAGATACGCAGTATTTT
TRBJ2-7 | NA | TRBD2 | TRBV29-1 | CSVEGLAGIYEQYF | TGCAGCGTTGAGGGACTAGCGGGAATCTACGAGCAGTACTTC
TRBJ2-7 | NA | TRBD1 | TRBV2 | CASRQGSSYEQYF | TGTGCCAGCAGACAGGGGAGCTCCTACGAGCAGTACTTC
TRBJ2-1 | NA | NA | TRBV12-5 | CASAGVGPYNEQFF | TGTGCTAGTGCCGGAGTTGGGCCCTACAATGAGCAGTTCTTC